The 11 T cell receptor beta chains listed next were all sequenced from one sample in a study of cytotoxic CD8 clonotypes in ibrutinib-treated CLL. TCRdb's copy holds only in-frame clones and misses some; the assay was immunoSEQ multiplex PCR. The profile covers about 29,000 clones, with almost 85% appearing a single time and more than 6.5% taken by the ten largest. The sample consisted of PBMCs, taken after 24 months of ibrutinib treatment. The receptor set was obtained from a human donor with chronic lymphocytic leukemia.

The chain has TRBV6-5 and TRBJ1-6; TRBD1 aligns across 9 bases. The CDR3 is made up of 15 amino acids. V dropped 0 bases and J dropped 9; count of bases not matched to a gene: 3. Germline assignment: CDR1 MNHEY and CDR2 SVGAGI. The chain's CDR3 is CASSYSGQGISPLHF. The CDR3 DNA sequence: TGTGCCAGCAGTTACTCAGGACAGGGGATTTCACCCCTCCACTTT.

The J gene is TRBJ1-1, the V gene TRBV7-8; TRBD1 might be the D (5 bases). The germline gives CDR1 SGHVS, CDR2 FQNEAQ. The CDR3 length is 14 residues. Trimming took 3 bases from V and 0 from J, leaving 8 bases between them. As DNA, the CDR3 is TGTGCCAGCAGCTTCCGGGGCGTGAACACTGAAGCTTTCTTT. Its protein is CASSFRGVNTEAFF.

The chain combines TRBV27 with TRBJ1-1; TRBD1 matches at 7 bases. The CDR3 spans 14 residues. The germline V gene encodes CDR1 MNHEY and CDR2 SMNVEV (reference sequence). Germline trimming cut 5 bases from V and 1 base from J; bases unmatched to any gene: 4. CDR3 sequence: CASSMGQPNTEAFF. CDR3 DNA: TGTGCCAGCAGTATGGGACAGCCGAACACTGAAGCTTTCTTT.

The chain employs TRBV7-9 and TRBJ1-5; 9 nucleotides agree with TRBD1. Trimming cost V 4 bases and J 3 bases; bases outside gene matches: 7. Germline CDR1 and CDR2: SEHNR and FQNEAQ (reference sequence). CDR3 length: 16 residues. In DNA form, the CDR3 reads TGTGCCAGCAGCTCCGGGACAGGGTCACCCAATCAGCCCCAGCATTTT. It yields the protein CASSSGTGSPNQPQHF.

The V and J genes are TRBV6-4 and TRBJ2-1, with D maybe TRBD1 (6 bases). V gave up 6 bases and J gave up 5 bases, with 17 bases separating them. The CDR3 runs to 15 residues. CDR1 and CDR2 (germline): MRHNA, SNTAGT. The CDR3 DNA sequence: TGTGCCAGCAGAAGTACAGGGTTTATGGACAATGAGCAGTTCTTC. This sequence encodes CASRSTGFMDNEQFF.

V is TRBV5-5 and J is TRBJ1-4; 7 bases fit TRBD1. The V segment lost 0 bases and the J segment 5 bases; nucleotides outside the gene matches: 4. The length of the CDR3 is 15 residues. Germline V lookup: CDR1 SGHKS, CDR2 YYEKEE (reference sequence). As DNA, the CDR3 is TGTGCCAGCAGCTTGGTCACAGGGGAGAATGAAAAACTGTTTTTT. Amino acid sequence: CASSLVTGENEKLFF.

V usage is TRBV7-8 and J usage is TRBJ1-4; 9 nucleotides line up with TRBD1. This CDR3 has 16 amino acids. CDR1 SGHVS and CDR2 FQNEAQ come from the germline V gene. The ends lost 5 bases at V and 5 bases at J; junction bases unmatched: 9. The CDR3, as DNA: TGTGCCAGCAGCCCGCCGGGACAGGGACGGAATGAAAAACTGTTTTTT. Its protein is CASSPPGQGRNEKLFF.

The chain employs TRBV6-5 and TRBJ2-3; 8 bases fit TRBD2. The CDR3 consists of 16 residues. Losses at the gene ends were 0 bases for V and 2 bases for J; bases not matched to a gene: 4. Germline CDR1 reads MNHEY; CDR2 reads SVGAGI. CDR3 coding DNA: TGTGCCAGCAGTTACTCTAGCGGGGTCCCCACAGATACGCAGTATTTT. The encoded protein is CASSYSSGVPTDTQYF.

The rearrangement joins TRBV4-1 to TRBJ1-3; D ambiguous. The CDR3 extends over 15 amino acids. The germline V and J ends were trimmed by 1 base and 0 bases, with 7 bases remaining between them. The germline V gene encodes CDR1 MGHRA and CDR2 YSYEKL. The CDR3 nucleotides read TGCGCCAGCAGCCAAGCCCAGGTCTCTGGAAACACCATATATTTT. It translates to CASSQAQVSGNTIYF.

The chain joins TRBV6-1 to TRBJ1-2, with a tentative D call TRBD1 (6 bases). CDR3 length equals 16 residues. Per the germline V gene, CDR1 is MNHNS and CDR2 is SASEGT. V lost 0 bases and J lost 4, with 15 bases in between. CDR3 sequence reads: CASSEAPWGGPYGYTF. The CDR3 region has the DNA TGTGCCAGCAGTGAAGCCCCTTGGGGGGGGCCCTATGGCTACACCTTC.

The J gene is TRBJ2-3, the V gene TRBV11-3, with 10 bases matching TRBD2. Germline V gene sequence: CDR1 SGHNT, CDR2 YENEEA. The ends lost 4 bases at V and 9 bases at J; junction bases unmatched: 4. This CDR3 comprises 13 residues. CDR3 sequence (DNA): TGTGCCAGCAGCTCTCCGACTAGCGGGACGCAGTATTTT. The encoded protein is CASSSPTSGTQYF.